This T cell receptor (beta chain) derives from a study of Graves' ophthalmopathy and Graves' hyperthyroidism. This clonotype was seen a single time. RNA transcripts provided the template for amplifying TCR beta CDR3 regions. Investigators did first-round RT-PCR with HTBI primers, then second-round multiplex PCR. TCRdb reprocessed the multiplex PCR reads with MiXCR, giving one entry per CDR3 protein. The sample comprises about 740,000 distinct CDR3 sequences, roughly two fifths of which are singletons, and 44% rests with the top ten. Per the germline V gene, CDR1 is SEHNR and CDR2 is FQNEAQ (reference sequence). There are 15 residues in the CDR3. The junction had 9 bases not matched to a gene; V was cut back by 5 bases and J by 3 bases.

Sequencing was carried out using peripheral blood. The receptor comes from an adult man with Graves' ophthalmopathy. J is TRBJ2-7 and V is TRBV7-9; TRBD2 agrees at 8 bases. CDR3 sequence (DNA): TGTGCCAGCAGCCAAGAATCGGGACTAGTCTACGAGCAGTACTTC. It translates to CASSQESGLVYEQYF.